This T cell receptor beta chain was profiled in a study of cytomegalovirus exposure and HLA in healthy donors. The PCR ran on 60 Vbeta and 13 Jbeta primers. TCRdb's copy holds only in-frame clones and misses some; the assay was immunoSEQ multiplex PCR. The sample table includes some 120,000 clones. From germline, CDR1 is SGHRS and CDR2 YFSETQ. The CDR3 is 15 amino acids. Trimming stripped 0 bases from V and 5 bases from J, with 14 bases between. Note on this clone: As yet, its antigen is unknown.

Study-level points and caveats: The study listed approximately 170 cytomegalovirus-associated TCR beta chains. Sequence variants that were highly shared formed a cluster that was likely a sequencing artifact. Presence/absence analyses assumed roughly uniform sequencing depth across donors.

Specimen: PBMCs. This clonotype originated in a man aged 25 to 40 in good health and CMV-seronegative. The chain combines TRBV5-1 with TRBJ2-5, with D possibly TRBD2 on 5 matching bases. CDR3 nucleotides: TGCGCCAGCAGCTTGGGGACTGGTCCAGAGGAGACCCAGTACTTC. It specifies CASSLGTGPEETQYF.